The 7 T cell receptor beta chains reported below all come from one sample, sequenced in a study of T cell responses to AZD1222 COVID-19 vaccine. Method: immunoSEQ multiplex PCR; TCRdb's copy keeps in-frame clones and lacks some. Among some 200,000 clones listed, 85% to 95% were seen once. Source: peripheral blood, taken on day 0 of AZD1222 vaccination. Receptors were obtained from an adult in good health.

V gene TRBV5-4 combines with J gene TRBJ2-7; D call uncertain. The CDR3 has 12 amino acids. V was pared by 3 bases and J by 0 bases, with 4 bases between. CDR1 and CDR2 (germline): SGHNT, YYREEE (reference sequence). CDR3 in amino acids: CASSSYSYEQYF. CDR3 DNA sequence: TGTGCCAGCAGCTCGTACTCCTACGAGCAGTACTTC.

This clone has a single count. The V call is TRBV11-2, the J call TRBJ1-2; D is unclear. CDR1 and CDR2 (germline): SGHAT, FQNNGV. V shed 5 bases and J shed 2 bases, with 15 bases lying between them. This CDR3 contains 15 residues. CDR3 sequence (DNA): TGTGCCAGCAGCGTCGCGACGGGCGTCAACTATGGCTACACCTTC. Translated: CASSVATGVNYGYTF. The entire variable domain, with the rest obtained from reference TRBV11-2 and TRBJ1-2, is as follows: EAGVAQSPRYKIIEKRQSVAFWCNPISGHATLYWYQQILGQGPKLLIQFQNNGVVDDSQLPKDRFSAERLKGVDSTLKIQPAKLEDSAVYLCASSVATGVNYGYTFGSGTRLTVV.

The V and J genes are TRBV6-5 and TRBJ2-1, with D perhaps TRBD2 (5 bases). Trimming took 0 bases from V and 11 from J, leaving 8 bases between them. Germline V gives CDR1 MNHEY, CDR2 SVGAGI. The length of the CDR3 is 12 residues. In DNA form, the CDR3 reads TGTGCCAGCAGTTACTCGCCGGGGAAGCAGTTCTTC. Translated: CASSYSPGKQFF.

The rearrangement uses TRBV9 and TRBJ2-1; TRBD1 or TRBD2 may be the D gene (6 bases each). The CDR3 covers 18 residues. Germline lookup yields CDR1 SGDLS and CDR2 YYNGEE. V was cut by 2 bases and J by 7 bases, with 25 bases left in between. The CDR3 spells CASSVSTGAFGVTNEQFF. The CDR3 nucleotides read TGTGCCAGCAGCGTCTCTACGGGGGCCTTCGGGGTTACGAATGAGCAGTTCTTC.

This sequence joins TRBV29-1 and TRBJ2-1; D not certain. CDR1 is SQVTM, CDR2 ANQGSEA, per germline. The CDR3 has 8 amino acids. V was clipped by 7 bases and J by 13 bases, with 8 bases between them. The CDR3, as DNA: TGCAGCGCTGATATTCAGTTCTTC. Translating gives CSADIQFF.

The chain links TRBV27 to TRBJ1-1, with D possibly TRBD1 on 5 matching bases. Germline-derived CDR1 and CDR2 are MNHEY and SMNVEV (reference sequence). CDR3 length: 13 residues. The V end was cut by 7 bases, the J end by 0 bases, with 9 bases between. The CDR3 loop is CASMETVNTEAFF. CDR3 coding DNA: TGTGCCAGCATGGAGACAGTGAACACTGAAGCTTTCTTT.

The chain links TRBV12-3 or TRBV12-4 to TRBJ1-1; D is perhaps TRBD1 (5 bases). The V end was cut by 1 base, the J end by 11 bases, with 14 bases between. CDR3 length: 13 residues. Written as DNA, the CDR3 is TGTGCCAGCAGTTTAGGGGGGGGTGTCGTGGCTTTCTTT. Amino acid sequence: CASSLGGGVVAFF.